This T cell receptor beta chain was recorded in a study of shared clonotypes between healthy human individuals. The CDR3 length is 15 residues. The germline CDR1 and CDR2 sequences are MDHEN and SYDVKM. V was cut by 2 bases and J by 9 bases, with 17 bases left in between. TCRdb's table, derived via immunoSEQ multiplex PCR, lists solely in-frame clones and lacks some. The table shows more than 1,200,000 clones, with approximately 98.5% occurring only once. The material sequenced was naive CD4+ T cells sorted from blood. Regarding subset: CD45RA+ positively selected. This TCR came from a man between 25 and 39 years old in good health. The chain employs TRBV28 and TRBJ1-5; perhaps TRBD1 as D (6 bases). DNA of the CDR3: TGTGCCAGCAGTTTACCAGGACAGTCCCGAAGGCCCCAGCATTTT. Protein product: CASSLPGQSRRPQHF. Using reference TRBV28 and TRBJ1-5 for the parts outside the CDR3, the full variable domain is DVKVTQSSRYLVKRTGEKVFLECVQDMDHENMFWYRQDPGLGLRLIYFSYDVKMKEKGDIPEGYSVSREKKERFSLILESASTNQTSMYLCASSLPGQSRRPQHFGDGTRLSIL.